This TCR beta chain was captured by sequencing in a study of blood T cell repertoires in COVID-19. Study-level information: The samples span acute and convalescent COVID-19 from the United States, Italy and Spain. T cells, B-cell-depleted T cells, or PBMCs provided the cDNA or gDNA that served as material.

Concerning this clone: Within the sample, other DNA sequences also encode this same CDR3.

In the original analysis: Nucleated cell number was recorded as an estimate derived from reference gene primer amplification. Using immunoSEQ multiplex PCR, the repertoire was profiled, and TCRdb retains in-frame clones only, with some absent. V and J calls and clone size are copied from that table; D and trimming were computed from the DNA. This table holds 240,000 or so clones, about four fifths found once. The sample comprised peripheral blood. The sequence was collected from a man aged 25 to 45 who had recovered from COVID-19.

CDR3 sequence (DNA): TGTGCCAGCAGTTCGCCGGGGGGTGCAACTAATGAAAAACTGTTTTTT. Amino acid sequence: CASSSPGGATNEKLFF. V and J are TRBV28 and TRBJ1-4, with TRBD1 as a possible D gene (5 bases). Germline V gives CDR1 MDHEN, CDR2 SYDVKM. CDR3 size: 16 residues. V was clipped by 4 bases and J by 0 bases, with 12 bases between them.